These 22 T cell receptor beta chains were all obtained from the same sample, sequenced in a study of shared clonotypes between healthy human individuals. Naivety among CD8 cells was defined by CD45RO negativity and positive CCR7 selection, thereby excluding terminally differentiated effector memory CD45RA+ cells. The table came from immunoSEQ multiplex PCR; TCRdb's copy has only in-frame clones and leaves some out. The sample consists of about 820,000 clones, more than 85% of them appearing once. The specimen was naive CD8+ T cells sorted from blood. All receptors derive from a man aged 25 to 40 in good health.

The V and J genes are TRBV7-9 and TRBJ2-1, with 9 bases aligning to TRBD1. This CDR3 is built from 15 residues. Germline lookup yields CDR1 SEHNR and CDR2 FQNEAQ (reference sequence). The V segment lost 8 bases and the J segment 4 bases; nucleotides outside the gene matches: 9. CDR3 DNA sequence: TGTGCCAGCCAATTTGGGACAGGGCCATACAATGAGCAGTTCTTC. Translated: CASQFGTGPYNEQFF.

The V and J genes are TRBV5-1 and TRBJ2-3; possible D gene TRBD2, 6 bases. Germline V lookup: CDR1 SGHRS, CDR2 YFSETQ. The CDR3 is made up of 16 amino acids. The V end was cut by 1 base, the J end by 5 bases, with 17 bases between. The CDR3 sequence: CASSLTFSGGEDTQYF. CDR3 nucleotide sequence: TGCGCCAGCAGCTTGACGTTTAGTGGCGGGGAAGATACGCAGTATTTT.

This chain uses TRBV4-1 with TRBJ2-2; D may be TRBD1 (6 bases). Trimming removed 0 bases at V and 0 bases at J, with 11 bases between. The CDR3 loop spans 17 amino acids. CDR1 and CDR2 from the germline V gene are MGHRA and YSYEKL. CDR3 coding DNA: TGCGCCAGCAGCCAAGATCCGACAGGCACGAACACCGGGGAGCTGTTTTTT. It encodes CASSQDPTGTNTGELFF.

The chain employs TRBV29-1 and TRBJ1-2; 12 bases are shared with TRBD1. The CDR3 runs to 14 residues. Germline V gene lookup returns CDR1 SQVTM and CDR2 ANQGSEA. J was trimmed by 8 bases and V by 5 bases; bases with no gene match: 9. The CDR3 region is CSVSPGQGAQGYTF. The CDR3 nucleotides read TGCAGCGTTTCCCCGGGACAGGGGGCGCAGGGCTACACCTTC.

This sequence joins TRBV6-1 and TRBJ1-1; no clear D. The ends were cut back, 4 bases at V and 6 bases at J, with 6 bases in the middle. The germline V gene encodes CDR1 MNHNS and CDR2 SASEGT. CDR3 length: 11 residues. The CDR3: CASSGQPEAFF. As DNA, the CDR3 is TGTGCCAGCAGTGGACAACCTGAAGCTTTCTTT.

The rearrangement uses TRBV7-2 and TRBJ1-4, with a possible D match to TRBD1 (6 bases). The CDR3 sequence is 15 residues long. Trimming shortened V by 2 bases and J by 9 bases, and 16 bases separated the two germline ends. Germline loops: CDR1 SGHTA, CDR2 FQGNSA. The DNA of the CDR3 is TGTGCCAGCAGCTTATTCGGGGGCGAAGCGAAAAAACTGTTTTTT. Translated, it gives CASSLFGGEAKKLFF.

The chain links TRBV27 to TRBJ2-3; 13 bases line up with TRBD2. Germline-derived CDR1 and CDR2 are MNHEY and SMNVEV (reference sequence). V was pared by 4 bases and J by 4 bases, with 2 bases of the junction left unmatched. There are 15 residues in the CDR3. The CDR3 sequence is CASSWTSGSSDTQYF. The CDR3 bases are TGTGCCAGCAGTTGGACTAGCGGGAGCTCAGATACGCAGTATTTT.

The chain is built from TRBV10-2 and TRBJ2-1; possible D gene TRBD1, 6 bases. The germline V gene has CDR1 WSHSY and CDR2 SAAADI. Trimming shortened V by 6 bases and J by 0 bases, and 15 bases separated the two germline ends. CDR3 length equals 16 residues. The CDR3 region is CASRAQGLSSYNEQFF. DNA of the CDR3: TGCGCCAGCAGAGCCCAGGGGCTTAGCTCCTACAATGAGCAGTTCTTC.

V gene TRBV4-2 combines with J gene TRBJ2-4; D perhaps matches TRBD2 (6 bases). The CDR3 sequence is 16 residues long. Germline loops: CDR1 LGHNA, CDR2 YNFKEQ. The V end was cut by 2 bases, the J end by 8 bases, with 19 bases between. The CDR3 DNA sequence: TGTGCCAGCAGCCAACCAGGGACTTCGGGGGTGGACATTCAGTACTTC. Translating gives CASSQPGTSGVDIQYF.

The genes are TRBV13 and TRBJ2-7, with D unclear. The germline V and J ends were trimmed by 11 bases and 5 bases, with 19 bases remaining between them. Germline loops: CDR1 PRHDT, CDR2 FYEKMQ (reference sequence). The CDR3 length is 13 residues. As DNA, the CDR3 is TGTGCCTCTACCTCGGGCTCACCCGACGAGCAGTACTTC. Translating it yields CASTSGSPDEQYF.

V usage is TRBV28 and J usage is TRBJ2-1; D is uncertain. This CDR3 has 15 amino acids. The germline CDR1 and CDR2 sequences are MDHEN and SYDVKM. V gave up 3 bases and J gave up 0 bases, with 9 bases separating them. In DNA, the CDR3 is TGTGCCAGCAGTTTGGGCGCCAGCTCCTACAATGAGCAGTTCTTC. This translates into CASSLGASSYNEQFF.

This clone was found once. At the DNA level, this CDR3 is encoded by other sequences in the same sample as well. The chain joins TRBV27 to TRBJ2-7; 7 bases map to TRBD2. Trimming took 3 bases from V and 4 from J; bases not matched to a gene: 6. CDR1 and CDR2 from the germline V gene are MNHEY and SMNVEV (reference sequence). The CDR3 is made up of 14 amino acids. In nucleotides, the CDR3 is TGTGCCAGCAGTTTGGGCGGGAGTAGTTACGAGCAGTACTTC. Residues: CASSLGGSSYEQYF.

J is TRBJ2-3 and V is TRBV11-2; weak D call: TRBD2 (5 bases). Between the trimmed V and J ends, which lost 7 bases and 2 bases, there was a span of 10 bases. The CDR3 length is 13 residues. Germline assignment: CDR1 SGHAT and CDR2 FQNNGV. The CDR3 DNA reads as TGTGCCAGCACCCGGGGTTACACAGATACGCAGTATTTT. Protein sequence: CASTRGYTDTQYF.

The V call is TRBV2, the J call TRBJ1-1; D perhaps matches TRBD1 (5 bases). V lost 2 bases to trimming and J lost 3 bases, with 10 bases between them. Looked up from germline, CDR1 is SNHLY and CDR2 is FYNNEI. The CDR3 is 14 amino acids. The CDR3: CASSEQGADTEAFF. For the CDR3, the DNA is TGTGCCAGCAGTGAACAGGGCGCAGACACTGAAGCTTTCTTT.

The chain employs TRBV2 and TRBJ1-1; no clear D. The germline V and J ends were trimmed by 6 bases and 11 bases, with 13 bases remaining between them. In germline, CDR1 is SNHLY, CDR2 FYNNEI. CDR3 length: 11 amino acids. The CDR3 DNA reads as TGTGCCAGCAGAGGGCTGATTGGTGCTTTCTTT. Protein: CASRGLIGAFF.

This rearrangement joins TRBV7-8 to TRBJ2-3; 8 nucleotides agree with TRBD2. This CDR3 has 12 amino acids. Trimming cost V 1 base and J 13 bases; bases outside gene matches: 4. CDR1 and CDR2 from the germline V gene are SGHVS and FQNEAQ. DNA of the CDR3: TGTGCCAGCAGCTTAGGAGCGGGAGACGAGTATTTT. Its protein product is CASSLGAGDEYF.

This clone was counted once. V usage is TRBV7-9 and J usage is TRBJ2-6; 7 bases map to TRBD1. Germline CDR1 reads SEHNR; CDR2 reads FQNEAQ (reference sequence). This CDR3 region has 16 residues. V lost 5 bases to trimming and J lost 2 bases; unmatched junction nucleotides: 6. The CDR3 spells CASSASTGTGANVLTF. The CDR3 nucleotides are TGTGCCAGCAGCGCCTCGACAGGGACTGGGGCCAACGTCCTGACTTTC.

The J gene is TRBJ2-5, the V gene TRBV7-9, with TRBD2 as a possible D gene (6 bases). The V and J ends lost 6 bases and 5 bases respectively, with 16 bases between them. CDR1 and CDR2 from the germline V gene are SEHNR and FQNEAQ (reference sequence). The CDR3 extends over 14 amino acids. CDR3 protein: CASRTFGAGETQYF. The DNA of the CDR3 is TGTGCCAGCAGAACTTTTGGGGCGGGGGAGACCCAGTACTTC.

This chain links TRBV27 with TRBJ2-2, with TRBD1 identical over 8 bases. This CDR3 is 15 amino acids long. Looked up from germline, CDR1 is MNHEY and CDR2 is SMNVEV (reference sequence). With V trimmed by 1 base and J by 6 bases, 4 bases remained unmatched. CDR3 coding DNA: TGTGCCAGCAGTTTATATGGGACAGGCGCCGGGGAGCTGTTTTTT. This translates into CASSLYGTGAGELFF.

This clone was recorded only once. Here the CDR3 reads CASRGTGGYEQYF. The DNA for the CDR3 is TGTGCCAGCCGCGGGACAGGGGGATACGAGCAGTACTTC. This chain links TRBV5-4 with TRBJ2-7; 11 bases match TRBD1. J gave up 4 bases and V 7 bases, and 4 bases lay outside the gene matches. The CDR3 has 13 residues. Germline V gene sequence: CDR1 SGHNT, CDR2 YYREEE (reference sequence). The variable domain in full, completed from reference TRBV5-4 and TRBJ2-7, reads ETGVTQSPTHLIKTRGQQVTLRCSSQSGHNTVSWYQQALGQGPQFIFQYYREEENGRGNFPPRFSGLQFPNYSSELNVNALELDDSALYLCASRGTGGYEQYFGPGTRLTVT.

On this clone itself: A read error may explain this, as a much larger clone is one base away. The V call is TRBV7-8, the J call TRBJ2-7; unclear D gene. V lost 5 bases to trimming and J lost 0 bases, with 5 bases between them. In germline, CDR1 is SGHVS, CDR2 FQNEAQ. The length of the CDR3 is 12 residues. The CDR3 DNA is TGTGCCAGCAGCCCCCCCTCCTACGAGCAGTACTTC. Its translation is CASSPPSYEQYF.

This chain links TRBV7-9 with TRBJ2-3; 10 bases agree with TRBD2. Germline CDR1 reads SEHNR; CDR2 reads FQNEAQ (reference sequence). The CDR3 has 17 amino acids. Losses at the gene ends were 1 base for V and 2 bases for J; bases not matched to a gene: 6. The CDR3 bases are TGTGCCAGCAGCTTAGGACTAGCGGGTGGTATCACAGATACGCAGTATTTT. The encoded protein is CASSLGLAGGITDTQYF.